The clone carrying this T cell receptor (beta chain) was seen a few times. The data are from a study of neurological immune-mediated disorders. Synthesis of cDNA was carried out by template-switch 5'RACE. The reaction used 10-nucleotide random UMIs. TCRdb reanalysed the 5' RACE reads using MiXCR and keeps one entry per CDR3 protein. The top ten clones hold more than 8.5% of a sample with approximately 30,000 distinct CDR3 sequences, about 6.9% of them seen once. The sequencing sample was made of PBMCs. The origin of this receptor is a woman aged 50 to 65 in good health.

CDR3 amino acids: CASSFRGQTGTGELFF. CDR3 coding DNA: TGTGCCAGCAGTTTTAGGGGACAAACCGGGACCGGGGAGCTGTTTTTT. The chain uses TRBV28 and TRBJ2-2; weak D call: TRBD1 (6 bases). Trimming pared 3 bases from V and 5 bases from J, leaving 16 bases between. The CDR3 runs 16 residues. Germline CDR1 reads MDHEN; CDR2 reads SYDVKM.